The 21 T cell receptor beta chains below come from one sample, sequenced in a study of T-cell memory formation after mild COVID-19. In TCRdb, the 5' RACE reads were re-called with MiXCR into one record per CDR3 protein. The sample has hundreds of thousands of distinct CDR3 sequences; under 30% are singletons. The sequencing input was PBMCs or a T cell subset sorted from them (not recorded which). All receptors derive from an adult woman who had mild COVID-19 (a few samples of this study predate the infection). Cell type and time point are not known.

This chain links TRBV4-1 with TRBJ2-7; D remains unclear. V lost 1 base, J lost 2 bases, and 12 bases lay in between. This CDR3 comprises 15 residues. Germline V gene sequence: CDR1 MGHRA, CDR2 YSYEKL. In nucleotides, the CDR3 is TGCGCCAGCAGCCAAGGTACCGCCGATACCTACGAGCAGTACTTC. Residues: CASSQGTADTYEQYF.

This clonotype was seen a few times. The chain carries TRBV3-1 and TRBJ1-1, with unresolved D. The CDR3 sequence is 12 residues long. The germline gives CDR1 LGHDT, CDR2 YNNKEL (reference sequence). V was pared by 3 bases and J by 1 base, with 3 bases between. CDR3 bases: TGTGCCAGCAGCCAGGCGAACACTGAAGCTTTCTTT. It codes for CASSQANTEAFF.

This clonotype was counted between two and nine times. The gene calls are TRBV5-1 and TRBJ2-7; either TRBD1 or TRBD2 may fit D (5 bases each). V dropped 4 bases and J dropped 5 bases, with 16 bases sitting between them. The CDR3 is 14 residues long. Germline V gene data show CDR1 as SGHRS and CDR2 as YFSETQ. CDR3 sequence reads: CASSLGRGADEQYF. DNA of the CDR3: TGCGCCAGCAGCCTGGGGAGAGGGGCCGACGAGCAGTACTTC.

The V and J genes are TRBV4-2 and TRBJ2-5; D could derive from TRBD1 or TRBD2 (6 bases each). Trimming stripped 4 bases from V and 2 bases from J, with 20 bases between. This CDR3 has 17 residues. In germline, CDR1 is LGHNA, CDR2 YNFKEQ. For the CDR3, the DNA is TGTGCCAGCAGCCCACTTGAAATTCGGGGGCCGCAAGAGACCCAGTACTTC. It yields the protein CASSPLEIRGPQETQYF.

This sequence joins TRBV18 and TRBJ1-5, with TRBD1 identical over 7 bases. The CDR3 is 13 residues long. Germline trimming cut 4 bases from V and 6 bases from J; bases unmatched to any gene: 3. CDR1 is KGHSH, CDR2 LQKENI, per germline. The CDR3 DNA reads TGTGCCAGCTCACGCGACAGGGCTCAGCCCCAGCATTTT. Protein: CASSRDRAQPQHF.

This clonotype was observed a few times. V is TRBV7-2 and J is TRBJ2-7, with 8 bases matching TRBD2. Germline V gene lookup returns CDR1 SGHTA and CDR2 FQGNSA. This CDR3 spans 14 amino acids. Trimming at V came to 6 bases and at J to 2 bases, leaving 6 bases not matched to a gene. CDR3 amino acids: CASSRREGAYEQYF. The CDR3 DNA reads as TGTGCCAGCAGTCGACGGGAGGGAGCCTACGAGCAGTACTTC.

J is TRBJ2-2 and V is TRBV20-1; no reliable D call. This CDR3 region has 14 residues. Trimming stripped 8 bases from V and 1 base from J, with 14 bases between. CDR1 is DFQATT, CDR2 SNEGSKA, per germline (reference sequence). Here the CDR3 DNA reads TGCAGTACCCTCCCGCTGTTGAACACCGGGGAGCTGTTTTTT. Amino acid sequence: CSTLPLLNTGELFF.

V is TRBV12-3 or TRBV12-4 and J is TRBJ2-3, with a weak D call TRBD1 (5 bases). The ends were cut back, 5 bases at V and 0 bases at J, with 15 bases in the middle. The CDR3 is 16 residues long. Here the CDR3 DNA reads TGTGCCAGCAGTCCTGAGGCAGGGCGGAGCACAGATACGCAGTATTTT. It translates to CASSPEAGRSTDTQYF.

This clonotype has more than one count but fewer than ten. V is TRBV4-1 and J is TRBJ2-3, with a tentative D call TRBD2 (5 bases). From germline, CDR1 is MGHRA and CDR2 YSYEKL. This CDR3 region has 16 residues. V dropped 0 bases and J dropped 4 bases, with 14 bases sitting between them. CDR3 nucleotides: TGCGCCAGCAGCCAAGATTCGGGGATTGTGGCAGATACGCAGTATTTT. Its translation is CASSQDSGIVADTQYF.

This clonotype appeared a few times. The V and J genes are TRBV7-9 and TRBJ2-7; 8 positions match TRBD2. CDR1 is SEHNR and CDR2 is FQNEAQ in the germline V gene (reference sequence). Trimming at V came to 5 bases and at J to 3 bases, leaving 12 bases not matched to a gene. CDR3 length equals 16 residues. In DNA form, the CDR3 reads TGTGCCAGCAGCCGTATAGTCGGGACTAGGGTCTACGAGCAGTACTTC. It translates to CASSRIVGTRVYEQYF.

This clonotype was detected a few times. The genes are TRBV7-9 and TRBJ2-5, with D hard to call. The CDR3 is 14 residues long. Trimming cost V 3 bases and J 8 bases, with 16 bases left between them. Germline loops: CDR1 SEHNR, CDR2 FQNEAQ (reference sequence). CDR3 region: CASSFGPLNDTQYF. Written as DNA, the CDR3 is TGTGCCAGCAGCTTCGGTCCCCTTAATGACACCCAGTACTTC.

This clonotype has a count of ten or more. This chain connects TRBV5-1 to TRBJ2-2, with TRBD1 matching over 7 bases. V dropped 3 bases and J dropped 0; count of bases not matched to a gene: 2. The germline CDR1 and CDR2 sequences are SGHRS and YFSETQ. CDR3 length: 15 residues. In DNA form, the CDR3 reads TGCGCCAGCAGCTCCGGGACAGCGAACACCGGGGAGCTGTTTTTT. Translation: CASSSGTANTGELFF. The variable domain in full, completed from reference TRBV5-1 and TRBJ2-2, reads KAGVTQTPRYLIKTRGQQVTLSCSPISGHRSVSWYQQTPGQGLQFLFEYFSETQRNKGNFPGRFSGRQFSNSRSEMNVSTLELGDSALYLCASSSGTANTGELFFGEGSRLTVL.

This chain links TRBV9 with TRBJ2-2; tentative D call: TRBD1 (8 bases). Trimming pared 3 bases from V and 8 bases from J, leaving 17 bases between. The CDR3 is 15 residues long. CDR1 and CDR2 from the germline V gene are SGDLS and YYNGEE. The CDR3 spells CASSALQGGFGELFF. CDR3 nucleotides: TGTGCCAGCAGCGCCCTACAGGGGGGGTTTGGGGAGCTGTTTTTT.

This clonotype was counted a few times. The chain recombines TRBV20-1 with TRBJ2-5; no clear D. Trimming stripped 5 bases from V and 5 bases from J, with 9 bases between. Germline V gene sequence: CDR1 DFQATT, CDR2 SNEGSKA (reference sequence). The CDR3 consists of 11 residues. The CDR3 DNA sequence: TGCAGTGCTTCAGGATTGGAGACCCAGTACTTC. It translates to CSASGLETQYF.

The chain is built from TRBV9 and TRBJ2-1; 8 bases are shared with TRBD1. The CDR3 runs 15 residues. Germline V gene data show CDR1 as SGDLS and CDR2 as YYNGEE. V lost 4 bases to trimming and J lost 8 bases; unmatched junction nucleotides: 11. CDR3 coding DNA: TGTGCCAGCAGCCTTGGACAGGGTGATGAGGATGAGCAGTTCTTC. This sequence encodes CASSLGQGDEDEQFF.

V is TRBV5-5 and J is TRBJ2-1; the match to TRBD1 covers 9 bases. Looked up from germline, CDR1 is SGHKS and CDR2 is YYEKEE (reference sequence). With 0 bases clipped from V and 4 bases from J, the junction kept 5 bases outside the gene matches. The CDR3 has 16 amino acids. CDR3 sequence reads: CASSLVGTGRYNEQFF. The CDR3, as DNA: TGTGCCAGCAGCTTGGTTGGGACAGGGAGATACAATGAGCAGTTCTTC.

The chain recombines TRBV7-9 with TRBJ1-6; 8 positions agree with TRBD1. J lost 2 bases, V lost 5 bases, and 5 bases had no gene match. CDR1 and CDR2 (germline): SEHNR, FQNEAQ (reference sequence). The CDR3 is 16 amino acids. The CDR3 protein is CASSPDRVAYNSPLHF. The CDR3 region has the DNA TGTGCCAGCAGCCCGGACAGGGTCGCCTATAATTCACCCCTCCACTTT.

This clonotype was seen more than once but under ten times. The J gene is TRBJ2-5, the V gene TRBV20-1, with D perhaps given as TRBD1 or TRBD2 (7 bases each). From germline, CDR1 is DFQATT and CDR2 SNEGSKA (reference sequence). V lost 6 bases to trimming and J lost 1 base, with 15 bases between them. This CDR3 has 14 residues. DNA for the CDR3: TGCAGTGCCGAGGGCAGGGGGGGCCAAGAGACCCAGTACTTC. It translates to CSAEGRGGQETQYF.

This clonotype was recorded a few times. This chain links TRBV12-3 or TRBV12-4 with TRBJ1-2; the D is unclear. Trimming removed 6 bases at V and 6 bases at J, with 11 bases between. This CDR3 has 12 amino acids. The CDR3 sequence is CASSAVPNGYTF. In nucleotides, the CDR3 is TGTGCCAGCAGCGCCGTCCCTAATGGCTACACCTTC.

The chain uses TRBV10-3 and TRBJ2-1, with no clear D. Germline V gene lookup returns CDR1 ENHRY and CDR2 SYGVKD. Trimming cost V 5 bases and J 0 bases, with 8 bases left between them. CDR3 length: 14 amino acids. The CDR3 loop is CAISPTSSYNEQFF. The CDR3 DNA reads TGTGCCATCAGTCCCACGAGCTCCTACAATGAGCAGTTCTTC.

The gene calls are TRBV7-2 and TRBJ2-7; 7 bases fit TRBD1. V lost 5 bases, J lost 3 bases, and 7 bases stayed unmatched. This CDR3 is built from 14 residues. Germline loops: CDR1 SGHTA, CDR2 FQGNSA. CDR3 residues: CASSHSQGNYEQYF. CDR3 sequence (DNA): TGTGCCAGCAGCCATTCACAGGGGAACTACGAGCAGTACTTC.